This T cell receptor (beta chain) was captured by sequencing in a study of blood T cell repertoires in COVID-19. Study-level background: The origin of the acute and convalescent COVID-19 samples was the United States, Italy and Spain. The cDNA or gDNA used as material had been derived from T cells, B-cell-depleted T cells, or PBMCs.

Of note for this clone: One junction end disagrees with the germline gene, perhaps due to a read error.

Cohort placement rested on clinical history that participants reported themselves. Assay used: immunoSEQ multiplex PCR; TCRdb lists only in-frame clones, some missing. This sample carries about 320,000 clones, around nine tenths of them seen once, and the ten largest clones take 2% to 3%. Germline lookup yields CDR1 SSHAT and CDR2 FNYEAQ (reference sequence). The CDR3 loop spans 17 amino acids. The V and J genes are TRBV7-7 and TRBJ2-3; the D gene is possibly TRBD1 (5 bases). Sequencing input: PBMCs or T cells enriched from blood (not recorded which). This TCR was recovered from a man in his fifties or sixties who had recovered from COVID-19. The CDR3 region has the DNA TGTGCTAGCAGCTTAGGGGCGGTACGTGGGGCGACGGATACGCAGTATTTT. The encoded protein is CASSLGAVRGATDTQYF.